This TCR beta chain appears in the sequencing data of a study of cytomegalovirus exposure and HLA in healthy donors. The primer mix had 60 Vbeta and 13 Jbeta primers. The data were produced by immunoSEQ multiplex PCR, yet TCRdb's version contains in-frame clones alone and is incomplete. Seen here are around 83,000 clones, roughly 78% observed once, and the top ten hold around 4.4%. Germline V lookup: CDR1 PRHDT, CDR2 FYEKMQ (reference sequence). CDR3 length equals 15 residues. Trimming pared 0 bases from V and 8 bases from J, leaving 14 bases between. All donors participated as healthy donors of bone marrow. This clone was observed a handful of times.

Sequenced input: PBMCs. The V gene is TRBV13, the J gene TRBJ2-1; D ambiguous. This TCR was sampled from a male donor in good health and CMV-seropositive. The CDR3 loop reads CASSLGGLVVDEQFF. DNA of the CDR3: TGTGCCAGCAGCTTAGGTGGGCTGGTTGTCGATGAGCAGTTCTTC.